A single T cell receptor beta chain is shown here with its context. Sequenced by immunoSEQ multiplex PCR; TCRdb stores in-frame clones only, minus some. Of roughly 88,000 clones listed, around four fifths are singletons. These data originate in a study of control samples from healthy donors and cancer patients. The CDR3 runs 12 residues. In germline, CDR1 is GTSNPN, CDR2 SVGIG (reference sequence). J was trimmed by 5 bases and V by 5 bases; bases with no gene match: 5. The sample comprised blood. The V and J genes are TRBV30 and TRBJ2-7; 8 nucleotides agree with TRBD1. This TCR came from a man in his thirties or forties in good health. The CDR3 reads CAWDRGQNEQYF. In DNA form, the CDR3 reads TGTGCCTGGGACAGGGGCCAGAACGAGCAGTACTTC.